This T cell receptor (beta chain) was sequenced during a study of CD8+ T cells in alopecia areata. Study-wide points: Patients displayed less clarity in TCR sharing than mice, a finding possibly related to HLA. For lesional scalp, especially alopecia totalis/universalis, clonality was higher than in normal scalp.

cDNA serving as the sequencing template came from extracted, reverse transcribed RNA. TCRdb's copy holds only in-frame clones and misses some; the assay was immunoSEQ multiplex PCR. Recorded here are about 270,000 clones, with no singletons, and the ten leading clones hold about 1.1%. Note on this clone: The antigen is not known. Gene names follow the mouse nomenclature. The read comes to an end 4 residues before the CDR3 does, leaving the germline J gene to fill in the end. Other DNA sequences within the sample encode an identical CDR3.

CDR1 is NNHDY, CDR2 SYVADS, per germline. The CDR3 runs to 13 residues. The V and J ends lost 5 bases and 4 bases, in that order; junction bases with no gene match: 4. Pooled cutaneous lymph node cells were sorted using CD4, CD8alpha, NKG2D, NKG2ACE and other markers. The chain employs TRBV13-3 and TRBJ1-2; 8 nucleotides agree with TRBD1. The source is a C3H/HeJ mouse with alopecia areata. For this strain, the MHC haplotype corresponds to H2-k. The sequenced sample was CD4+ T cells sorted from a lymph node. The CDR3 region is CASRDREGSDYTF. The DNA read from the CDR3 is TGTGCCAGCAGGGACAGGGAGGGCTCC.